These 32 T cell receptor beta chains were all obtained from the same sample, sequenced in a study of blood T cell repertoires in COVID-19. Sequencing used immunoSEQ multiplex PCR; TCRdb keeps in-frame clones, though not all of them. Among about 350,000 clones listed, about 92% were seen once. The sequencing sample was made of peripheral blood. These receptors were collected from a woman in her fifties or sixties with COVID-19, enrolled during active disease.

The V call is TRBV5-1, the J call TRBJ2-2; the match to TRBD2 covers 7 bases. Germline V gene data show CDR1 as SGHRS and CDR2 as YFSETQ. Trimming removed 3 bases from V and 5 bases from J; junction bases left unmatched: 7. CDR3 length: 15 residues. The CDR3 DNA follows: TGCGCCAGCAGCTGGGAGACTAGCCTAACCGGGGAGCTGTTTTTT. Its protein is CASSWETSLTGELFF.

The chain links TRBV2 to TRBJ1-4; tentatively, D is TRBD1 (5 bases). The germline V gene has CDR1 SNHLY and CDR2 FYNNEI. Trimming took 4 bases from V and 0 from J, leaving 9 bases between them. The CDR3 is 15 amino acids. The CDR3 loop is CASSAQGATNEKLFF. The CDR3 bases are TGTGCCAGCAGTGCCCAGGGCGCAACTAATGAAAAACTGTTTTTT.

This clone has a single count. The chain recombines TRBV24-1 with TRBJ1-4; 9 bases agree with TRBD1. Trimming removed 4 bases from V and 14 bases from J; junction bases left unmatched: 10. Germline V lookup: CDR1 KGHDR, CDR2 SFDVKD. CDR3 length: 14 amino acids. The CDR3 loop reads CATSDSGTGLKLFF. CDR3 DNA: TGTGCCACCAGTGACTCCGGGACAGGGCTTAAGCTGTTTTTT.

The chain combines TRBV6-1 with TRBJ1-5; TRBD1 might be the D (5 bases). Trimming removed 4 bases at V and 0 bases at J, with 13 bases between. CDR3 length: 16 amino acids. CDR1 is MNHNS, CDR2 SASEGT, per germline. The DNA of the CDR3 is TGTGCCAGCAGTGGAAGGTGGGGACTTAGCAATCAGCCCCAGCATTTT. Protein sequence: CASSGRWGLSNQPQHF.

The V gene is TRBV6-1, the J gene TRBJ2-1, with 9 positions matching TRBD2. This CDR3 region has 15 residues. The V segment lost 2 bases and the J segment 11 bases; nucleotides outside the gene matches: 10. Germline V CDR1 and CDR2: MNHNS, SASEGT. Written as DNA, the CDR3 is TGTGCCAGCAGTGAACGGTTAGCGGGGGAAGGTAAGCAGTTCTTC. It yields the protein CASSERLAGEGKQFF.

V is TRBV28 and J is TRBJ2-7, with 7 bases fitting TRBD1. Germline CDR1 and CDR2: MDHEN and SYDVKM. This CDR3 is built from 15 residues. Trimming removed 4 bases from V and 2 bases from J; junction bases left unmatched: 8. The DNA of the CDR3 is TGTGCCAGCAGTTCCACAGGGGTTTACACCTACGAGCAGTACTTC. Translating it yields CASSSTGVYTYEQYF.

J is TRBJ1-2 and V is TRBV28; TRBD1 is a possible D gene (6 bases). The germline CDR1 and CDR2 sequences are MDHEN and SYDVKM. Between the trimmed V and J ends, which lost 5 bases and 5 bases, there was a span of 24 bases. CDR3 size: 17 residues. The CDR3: CASSNSGTRHSSYGYTF. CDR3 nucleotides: TGTGCCAGCAGTAACTCCGGGACAAGGCACTCCTCTTATGGCTACACCTTC.

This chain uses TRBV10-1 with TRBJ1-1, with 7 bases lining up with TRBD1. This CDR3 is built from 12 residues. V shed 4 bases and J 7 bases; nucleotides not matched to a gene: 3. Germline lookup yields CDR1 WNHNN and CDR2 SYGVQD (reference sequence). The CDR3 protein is CASSGGDSEAFF. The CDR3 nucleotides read TGCGCCAGCAGTGGCGGGGACAGTGAAGCTTTCTTT.

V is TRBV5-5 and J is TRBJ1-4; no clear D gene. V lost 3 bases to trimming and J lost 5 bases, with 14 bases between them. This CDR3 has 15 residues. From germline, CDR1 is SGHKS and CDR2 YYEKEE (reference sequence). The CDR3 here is CASSSYGGRNEKLFF. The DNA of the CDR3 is TGTGCCAGCAGCTCTTATGGCGGAAGAAATGAAAAACTGTTTTTT.

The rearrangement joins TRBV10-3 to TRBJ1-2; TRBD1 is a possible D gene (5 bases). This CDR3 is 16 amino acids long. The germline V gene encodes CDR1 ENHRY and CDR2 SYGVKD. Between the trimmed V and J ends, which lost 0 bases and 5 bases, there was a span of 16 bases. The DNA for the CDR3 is TGTGCCATCAGTGAGTCTTCAGGGTGGGAGGTTTATGGCTACACCTTC. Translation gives CAISESSGWEVYGYTF.

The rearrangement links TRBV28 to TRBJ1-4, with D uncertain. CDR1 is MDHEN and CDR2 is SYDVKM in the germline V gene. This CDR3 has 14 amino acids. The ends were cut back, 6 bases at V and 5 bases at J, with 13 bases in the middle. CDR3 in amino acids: CASSLGRLNEKLFF. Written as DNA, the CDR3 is TGTGCCAGCAGCCTGGGCCGATTAAATGAAAAACTGTTTTTT.

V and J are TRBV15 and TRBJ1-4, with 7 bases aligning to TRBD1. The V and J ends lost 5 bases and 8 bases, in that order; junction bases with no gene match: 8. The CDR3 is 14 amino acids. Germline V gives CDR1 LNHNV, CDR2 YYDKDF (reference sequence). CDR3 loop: CATSPDRVGEKLFF. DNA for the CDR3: TGTGCCACCAGCCCCGACAGGGTCGGGGAAAAACTGTTTTTT.

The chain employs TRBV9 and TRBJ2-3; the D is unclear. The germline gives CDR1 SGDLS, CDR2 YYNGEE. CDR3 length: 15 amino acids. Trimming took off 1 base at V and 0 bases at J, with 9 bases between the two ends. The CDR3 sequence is CASSVNSPSTDTQYF. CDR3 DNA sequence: TGTGCCAGCAGCGTAAACAGCCCTAGCACAGATACGCAGTATTTT. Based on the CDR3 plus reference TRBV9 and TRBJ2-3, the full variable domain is DSGVTQTPKHLITATGQRVTLRCSPRSGDLSVYWYQQSLDQGLQFLIQYYNGEERAKGNILERFSAQQFPDLHSELNLSSLELGDSALYFCASSVNSPSTDTQYFGPGTRLTVL.

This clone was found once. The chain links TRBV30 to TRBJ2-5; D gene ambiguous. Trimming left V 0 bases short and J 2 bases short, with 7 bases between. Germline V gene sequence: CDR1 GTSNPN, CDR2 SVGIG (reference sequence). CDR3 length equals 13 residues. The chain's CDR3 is CAWSVLTQETQYF. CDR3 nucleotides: TGTGCCTGGAGTGTATTGACACAAGAGACCCAGTACTTC.

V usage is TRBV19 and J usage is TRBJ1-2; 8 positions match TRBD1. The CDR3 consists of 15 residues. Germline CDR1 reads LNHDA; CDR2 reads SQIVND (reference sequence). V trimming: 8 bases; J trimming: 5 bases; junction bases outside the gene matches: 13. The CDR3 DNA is TGTGCCAGTGCTGAAAAAAGGGGACAGGCTTATGGCTACACCTTC. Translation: CASAEKRGQAYGYTF.

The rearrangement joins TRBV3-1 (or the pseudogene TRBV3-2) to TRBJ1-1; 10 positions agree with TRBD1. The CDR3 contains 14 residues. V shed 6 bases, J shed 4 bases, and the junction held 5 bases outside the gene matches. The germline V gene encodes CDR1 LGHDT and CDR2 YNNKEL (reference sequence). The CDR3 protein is CASRMDRGFTEAFF. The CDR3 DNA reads TGTGCCAGCAGGATGGACAGGGGGTTCACTGAAGCTTTCTTT.

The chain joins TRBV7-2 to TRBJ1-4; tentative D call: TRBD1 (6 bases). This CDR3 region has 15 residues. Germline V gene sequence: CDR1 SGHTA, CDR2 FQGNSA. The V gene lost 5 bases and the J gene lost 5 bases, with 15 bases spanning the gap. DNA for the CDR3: TGTGCCAGCAGCCTAGGGGGGCGGCTCAATGAAAAACTGTTTTTT. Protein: CASSLGGRLNEKLFF. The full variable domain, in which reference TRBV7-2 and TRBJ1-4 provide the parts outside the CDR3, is GAGVSQSPSNKVTEKGKDVELRCDPISGHTALYWYRQSLGQGLEFLIYFQGNSAPDKSGLPSDRFSAERTGGSVSTLTIQRTQQEDSAVYLCASSLGGRLNEKLFFGSGTQLSVL.

CDR3 DNA sequence: TGCGCCAGCAGCTTGGAAGGGACAGTTAATTCACCCCTCCACTTT. Amino acids: CASSLEGTVNSPLHF. This rearrangement joins TRBV5-1 to TRBJ1-6; 7 positions agree with TRBD1. The CDR3 consists of 15 residues. Germline loops: CDR1 SGHRS, CDR2 YFSETQ. With 0 bases clipped from V and 6 bases from J, the junction kept 3 bases outside the gene matches.

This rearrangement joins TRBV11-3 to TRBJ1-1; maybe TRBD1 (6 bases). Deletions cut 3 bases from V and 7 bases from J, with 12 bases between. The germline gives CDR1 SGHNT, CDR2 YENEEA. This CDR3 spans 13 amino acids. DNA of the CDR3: TGTGCCAGCAGCTTGGGGGCGAGGGGTGAAGCTTTCTTT. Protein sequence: CASSLGARGEAFF.

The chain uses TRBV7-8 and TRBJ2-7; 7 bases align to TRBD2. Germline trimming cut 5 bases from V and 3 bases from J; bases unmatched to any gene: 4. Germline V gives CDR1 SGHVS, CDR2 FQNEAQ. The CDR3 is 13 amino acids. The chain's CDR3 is CASSKGLFYEQYF. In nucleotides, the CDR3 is TGTGCCAGCAGCAAGGGACTATTCTACGAGCAGTACTTC.

CDR3 sequence reads: CASSVGAAYEQYF. The CDR3 nucleotides are TGTGCCAGCAGCGTCGGCGCGGCGTACGAGCAGTACTTC. The chain links TRBV9 to TRBJ2-7; D unclear. The length of the CDR3 is 13 residues. V was pared by 2 bases and J by 4 bases, with 10 bases between. Germline V gene sequence: CDR1 SGDLS, CDR2 YYNGEE.

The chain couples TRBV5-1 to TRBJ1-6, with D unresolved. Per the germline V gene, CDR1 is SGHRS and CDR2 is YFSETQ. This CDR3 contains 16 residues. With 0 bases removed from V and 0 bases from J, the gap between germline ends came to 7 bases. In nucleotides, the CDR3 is TGCGCCAGCAGCTTGGGGTCTAGCTCCTATAATTCACCCCTCCACTTT. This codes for CASSLGSSSYNSPLHF.

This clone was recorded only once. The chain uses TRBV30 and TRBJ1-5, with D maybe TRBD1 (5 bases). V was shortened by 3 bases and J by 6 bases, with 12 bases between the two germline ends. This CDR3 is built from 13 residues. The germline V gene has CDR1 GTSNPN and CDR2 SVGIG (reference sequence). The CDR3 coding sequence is TGTGCCTGGAGCGGCAGGGTCGGTCAGCCCCAGCATTTT. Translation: CAWSGRVGQPQHF.

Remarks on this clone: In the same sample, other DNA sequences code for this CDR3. CDR3 amino acids: CASSLQGGNQPQHF. CDR3 bases: TGCGCCAGCAGCCTTCAGGGGGGCAATCAGCCCCAGCATTTT. This chain links TRBV5-1 with TRBJ1-5; 7 bases are shared with TRBD1. CDR1 is SGHRS and CDR2 is YFSETQ in the germline V gene. Germline trimming cut 4 bases from V and 2 bases from J; bases unmatched to any gene: 3. This CDR3 has 14 residues.

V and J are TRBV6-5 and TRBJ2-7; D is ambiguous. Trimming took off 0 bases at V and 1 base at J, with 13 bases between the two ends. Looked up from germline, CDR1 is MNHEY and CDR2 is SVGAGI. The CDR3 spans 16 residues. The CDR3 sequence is CASSYSMAVRSYEQYF. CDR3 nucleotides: TGTGCCAGCAGTTACTCGATGGCAGTTCGATCCTACGAGCAGTACTTC.

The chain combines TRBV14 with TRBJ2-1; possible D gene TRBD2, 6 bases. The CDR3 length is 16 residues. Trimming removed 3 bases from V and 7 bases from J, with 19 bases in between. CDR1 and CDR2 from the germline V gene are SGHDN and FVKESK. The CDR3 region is CASSHPLAGMKNEQFF. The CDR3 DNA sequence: TGTGCCAGCAGCCACCCCCTCGCGGGGATGAAAAATGAGCAGTTCTTC. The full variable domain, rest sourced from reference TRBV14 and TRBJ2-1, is EAGVTQFPSHSVIEKGQTVTLRCDPISGHDNLYWYRRVMGKEIKFLLHFVKESKQDESGMPNNRFLAERTGGTYSTLKVQPAELEDSGVYFCASSHPLAGMKNEQFFGPGTRLTVL.

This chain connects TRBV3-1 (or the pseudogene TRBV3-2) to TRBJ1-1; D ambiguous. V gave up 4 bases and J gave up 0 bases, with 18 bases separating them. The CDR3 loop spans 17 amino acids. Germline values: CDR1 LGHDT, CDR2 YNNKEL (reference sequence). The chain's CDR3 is CASSPLGRLFMNTEAFF. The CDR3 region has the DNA TGTGCCAGCAGCCCTCTGGGCAGGCTCTTCATGAACACTGAAGCTTTCTTT.

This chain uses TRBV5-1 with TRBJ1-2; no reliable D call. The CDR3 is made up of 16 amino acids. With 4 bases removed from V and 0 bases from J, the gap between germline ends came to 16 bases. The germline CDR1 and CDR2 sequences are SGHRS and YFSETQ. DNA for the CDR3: TGCGCCAGCAGCCCCAACGTGCAGATTACTAACTATGGCTACACCTTC. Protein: CASSPNVQITNYGYTF. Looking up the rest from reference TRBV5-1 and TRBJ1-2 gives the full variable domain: KAGVTQTPRYLIKTRGQQVTLSCSPISGHRSVSWYQQTPGQGLQFLFEYFSETQRNKGNFPGRFSGRQFSNSRSEMNVSTLELGDSALYLCASSPNVQITNYGYTFGSGTRLTVV.

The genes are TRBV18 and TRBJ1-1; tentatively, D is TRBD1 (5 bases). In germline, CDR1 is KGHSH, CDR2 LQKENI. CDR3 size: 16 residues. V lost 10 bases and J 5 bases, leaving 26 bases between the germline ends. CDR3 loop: CATQGAGGGMRTEAFF. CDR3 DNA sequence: TGTGCCACCCAAGGAGCCGGGGGGGGGATGAGGACTGAAGCTTTCTTT.

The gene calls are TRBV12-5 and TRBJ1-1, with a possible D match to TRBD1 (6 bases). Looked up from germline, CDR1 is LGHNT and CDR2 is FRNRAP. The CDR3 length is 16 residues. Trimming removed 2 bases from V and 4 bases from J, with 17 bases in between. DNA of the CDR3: TGTGCTAGTGGTTTGCCTAGAGGGGGGGCGGGCACTGAAGCTTTCTTT. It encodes CASGLPRGGAGTEAFF.

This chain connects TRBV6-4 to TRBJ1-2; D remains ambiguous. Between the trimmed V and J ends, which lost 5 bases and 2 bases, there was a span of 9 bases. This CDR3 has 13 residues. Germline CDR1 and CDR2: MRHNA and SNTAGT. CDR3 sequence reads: CASSPQANYGYTF. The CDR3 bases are TGTGCCAGCAGTCCTCAGGCAAACTATGGCTACACCTTC.

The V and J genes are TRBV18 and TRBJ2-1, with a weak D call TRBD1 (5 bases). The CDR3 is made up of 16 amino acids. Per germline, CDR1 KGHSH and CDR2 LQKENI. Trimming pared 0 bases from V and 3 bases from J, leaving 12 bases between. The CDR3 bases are TGTGCCAGCTCACCACCGGGGCCTAGTTACTACAATGAGCAGTTCTTC. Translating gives CASSPPGPSYYNEQFF.